This TCR beta chain was recovered during a study of T-cell memory formation after mild COVID-19. Across the study: TCR clusters were mostly confined to one donor each. Study results and limitations: Clones which contracted sat mainly in CM and EM if CD4+, and in EMRA if CD8+.

A note on this clonotype: Antigen specificity is unknown.

UMIs and sample barcodes were carried by the TCR alpha and TCR beta cDNA libraries that 5'RACE produced using constant-segment primers. One entry per CDR3 protein, called by TCRdb with MiXCR from the 5' RACE reads. The table lists hundreds of thousands of distinct CDR3 sequences, roughly 22% of them singletons, with under 15% in the top ten. The CDR3 covers 16 residues. CDR1 and CDR2 (germline): SGHRS, YFSETQ. Trimming removed 0 bases at V and 1 base at J, with 13 bases between. This chain connects TRBV5-1 to TRBJ2-5, with a weak D call TRBD2 (6 bases). The receptor's source is an adult woman who had mild COVID-19 (a few samples of this study predate the infection). Cell type and time point are not known. Sequences were obtained from PBMCs or a T cell subset sorted from them (not recorded which). CDR3 coding DNA: TGCGCCAGCAGCTTGGCGAGGAGGGCAGTCCAAGAGACCCAGTACTTC. It encodes CASSLARRAVQETQYF. The full variable domain, with the rest looked up from reference TRBV5-1 and TRBJ2-5, is KAGVTQTPRYLIKTRGQQVTLSCSPISGHRSVSWYQQTPGQGLQFLFEYFSETQRNKGNFPGRFSGRQFSNSRSEMNVSTLELGDSALYLCASSLARRAVQETQYFGPGTRLLVL.